The 10 T cell receptor beta chains reported below all come from one sample, sequenced in a study of T cell changes during pregnancy in multiple sclerosis. Clones were sequenced by immunoSEQ multiplex PCR, and TCRdb holds only the in-frame ones, with some missing. Of 45,000 to 60,000 clones in the sample, around 90% were seen once. The sample consisted of CD4+ T cells from peripheral blood mononuclear cells, taken after pregnancy. The source is a female donor in good health, enrolled as a control in a pregnancy study.

This chain joins TRBV7-9 and TRBJ2-1, with a weak D call TRBD2 (5 bases). The germline V gene has CDR1 SEHNR and CDR2 FQNEAQ (reference sequence). This CDR3 is 16 amino acids long. Between the trimmed V and J ends, which lost 3 bases and 7 bases, there was a span of 19 bases. The CDR3 bases are TGTGCCAGCAGCTTTAAGATGGGTGGGAGTAGGAATGAGCAGTTCTTC. As protein: CASSFKMGGSRNEQFF.

The chain has TRBV9 and TRBJ2-7; 9 positions agree with TRBD1. The CDR3 runs to 16 residues. Germline CDR1 reads SGDLS; CDR2 reads YYNGEE. With 2 bases clipped from V and 9 bases from J, the junction kept 15 bases outside the gene matches. The CDR3 coding sequence is TGTGCCAGCAGCGTCGACGGAGCCAACAGGGGGCAAGGGCAGTACTTC. Residues: CASSVDGANRGQGQYF. The complete variable domain, with remaining parts taken from reference TRBV9 and TRBJ2-7, reads DSGVTQTPKHLITATGQRVTLRCSPRSGDLSVYWYQQSLDQGLQFLIQYYNGEERAKGNILERFSAQQFPDLHSELNLSSLELGDSALYFCASSVDGANRGQGQYFGPGTRLTVT.

The rearrangement links TRBV2 to TRBJ1-1, with TRBD1 matching 7 bases. Trimming cost V 6 bases and J 4 bases; bases outside gene matches: 5. CDR1 and CDR2 (germline): SNHLY, FYNNEI. The CDR3 covers 13 residues. CDR3 nucleotides: TGTGCCAGCAGGACAGGGCGTAGCACTGAAGCTTTCTTT. It specifies CASRTGRSTEAFF. Supplemented by reference TRBV2 and TRBJ1-1, the full variable domain reads EPEVTQTPSHQVTQMGQEVILRCVPISNHLYFYWYRQILGQKVEFLVSFYNNEISEKSEIFDDQFSVERPDGSNFTLKIRSTKLEDSAMYFCASRTGRSTEAFFGQGTRLTVV.

The rearrangement uses TRBV5-6 and TRBJ2-1, with no clear D. The V end was cut by 0 bases, the J end by 7 bases, with 11 bases between. This CDR3 contains 14 residues. Germline loops: CDR1 SGHDT, CDR2 YYEEEE. The CDR3 sequence is CASSLAPAINEQFF. For the CDR3, the DNA is TGTGCCAGCAGCTTGGCCCCAGCGATAAATGAGCAGTTCTTC.

The chain uses TRBV13 and TRBJ1-1, with a possible D match to TRBD1 (6 bases). The V and J ends lost 5 bases and 11 bases respectively, with 18 bases between them. Germline CDR1 PRHDT, CDR2 FYEKMQ (reference sequence). The CDR3 spans 13 residues. The CDR3 loop reads CASSAKKSTGAFF. Here the CDR3 DNA reads TGTGCCAGCAGCGCGAAGAAATCGACAGGCGCTTTCTTT.

The V call is TRBV28, the J call TRBJ1-5; TRBD1 might be the D (5 bases). The CDR3 is 12 residues long. Looked up from germline, CDR1 is MDHEN and CDR2 is SYDVKM. V shed 6 bases and J shed 8 bases, with 11 bases lying between them. CDR3 in DNA: TGTGCCAGCAGCACAGGTCTTGAGCCCCAGCATTTT. Amino acid sequence: CASSTGLEPQHF.

The CDR3 spells CASSQALQVQYGYTF. CDR3 bases: TGCGCCAGCAGCCAAGCGTTACAGGTTCAATATGGCTACACCTTC. The chain links TRBV4-1 to TRBJ1-2; D possibly corresponds to TRBD1 (5 bases). The CDR3 extends over 15 amino acids. Germline V gene sequence: CDR1 MGHRA, CDR2 YSYEKL. Trimming stripped 1 base from V and 5 bases from J, with 14 bases between.

This rearrangement joins TRBV6-5 to TRBJ1-2; D is undetermined. There are 16 residues in the CDR3. Germline V gene lookup returns CDR1 MNHEY and CDR2 SVGAGI. V lost 0 bases and J lost 4, with 15 bases in between. The CDR3 protein is CASSYSEPERGYGYTF. CDR3 sequence (DNA): TGTGCCAGCAGTTACTCGGAGCCCGAACGGGGCTATGGCTACACCTTC.

The V gene is TRBV5-1, the J gene TRBJ1-4, with a possible D match to TRBD1 (5 bases). CDR3 length equals 15 residues. Germline CDR1 reads SGHRS; CDR2 reads YFSETQ. V shed 2 bases and J shed 0 bases, with 8 bases lying between them. The CDR3 spells CASSFTGATNEKLFF. CDR3 bases: TGCGCCAGCAGCTTCACAGGAGCAACTAATGAAAAACTGTTTTTT.

The rearrangement uses TRBV4-2 and TRBJ1-1, with unresolved D. CDR1 and CDR2 (germline): LGHNA, YNFKEQ. The CDR3 has 14 amino acids. V was clipped by 3 bases and J by 4 bases, with 12 bases between them. The CDR3 here is CASSHPRGGTEAFF. For the CDR3, the DNA is TGTGCCAGCAGCCACCCTCGAGGAGGCACTGAAGCTTTCTTT.